This note documents a single T cell receptor beta chain sequence. This record belongs to a study of blood T cell repertoires in COVID-19. Study-wide background: COVID-19 samples from acute and convalescent phases originated in the United States, Italy and Spain. PBMCs, B-cell-depleted T cells, or T cells were the source of the cDNA or gDNA that made up the material.

In the study's own analysis: How many nucleated cells were present was estimated from reference gene primer amplification. The assay was immunoSEQ multiplex PCR, and TCRdb's table has in-frame clones only and misses some. V and J calls and clone size are given by that table; D and trimming were obtained from the DNA. Of 200,000 to 250,000 clones in the sample, approximately 80% were seen once. V lost 3 bases to trimming and J lost 7 bases, with 19 bases between them. CDR1 is SGHRS, CDR2 YFSETQ, per germline. The CDR3 loop spans 16 amino acids. Sample: peripheral blood. The clonotype comes from a woman aged 70-85 years with acute or convalescent COVID-19. V is TRBV5-1 and J is TRBJ2-2, with D perhaps TRBD1 (6 bases). The CDR3 bases are TGCGCCAGCAGCTCGGACAAAACTACAGGGATCGGGGAGCTGTTTTTT. It translates to CASSSDKTTGIGELFF.